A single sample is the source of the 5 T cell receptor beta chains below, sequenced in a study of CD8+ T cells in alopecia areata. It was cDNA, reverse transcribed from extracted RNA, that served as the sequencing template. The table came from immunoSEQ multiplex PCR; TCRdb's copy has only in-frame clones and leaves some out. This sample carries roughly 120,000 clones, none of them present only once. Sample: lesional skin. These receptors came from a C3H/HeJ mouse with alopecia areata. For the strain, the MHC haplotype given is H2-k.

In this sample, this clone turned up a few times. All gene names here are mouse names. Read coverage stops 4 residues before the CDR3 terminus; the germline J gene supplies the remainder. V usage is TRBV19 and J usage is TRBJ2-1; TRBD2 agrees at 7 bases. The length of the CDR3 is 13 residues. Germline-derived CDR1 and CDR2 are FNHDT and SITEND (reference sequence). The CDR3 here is CASRIGGGSEQFF. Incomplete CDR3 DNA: TGTGCCAGCAGGATCGGGGGGGGTTCT.

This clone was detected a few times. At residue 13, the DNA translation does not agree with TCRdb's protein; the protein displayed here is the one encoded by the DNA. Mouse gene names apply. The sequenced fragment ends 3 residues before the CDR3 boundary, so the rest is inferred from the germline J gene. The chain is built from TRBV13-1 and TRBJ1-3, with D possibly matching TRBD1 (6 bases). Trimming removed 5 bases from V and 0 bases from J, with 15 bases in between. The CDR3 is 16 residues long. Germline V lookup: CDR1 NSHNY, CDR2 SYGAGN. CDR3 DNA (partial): TGTGCCAGCAGGAACAGGGACAAACATTCTGGAAATACG. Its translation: CASRNRDKHSGNT. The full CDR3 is CASRNRDKHSGNTLYF.

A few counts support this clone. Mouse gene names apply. This chain's CDR3 is CASSHPGQQNTGQLYF. The part of the CDR3 DNA that was read is TGTGCCAGCAGTCATCCGGGACAGCAAAACACCGGG. The genes are TRBV13-3 and TRBJ2-2, with 7 bases matching TRBD1. With the read ending 4 residues before the CDR3 end, the germline J gene is used to fill in that end. The CDR3 consists of 16 residues. Per germline, CDR1 NNHDY and CDR2 SYVADS. V dropped 4 bases and J dropped 1; count of bases not matched to a gene: 7.

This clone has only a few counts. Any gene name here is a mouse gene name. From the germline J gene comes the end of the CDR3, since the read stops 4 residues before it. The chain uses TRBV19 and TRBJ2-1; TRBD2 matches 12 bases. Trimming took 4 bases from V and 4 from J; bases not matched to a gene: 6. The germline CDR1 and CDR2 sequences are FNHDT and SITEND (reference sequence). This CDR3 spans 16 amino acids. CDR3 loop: CASSLRLGGRYAEQFF. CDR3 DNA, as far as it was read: TGTGCCAGCAGTTTGCGACTGGGGGGGCGGTATGCT.

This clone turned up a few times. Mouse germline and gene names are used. Here the CDR3 reads CASSERGEGTEVFF. CDR3 bases read: TGTGCCAGCAGTGAGAGAGGGGAGGGCACA. This chain joins TRBV19 and TRBJ1-1, with D possibly TRBD1 on 5 matching bases. The read ends 4 residues shy of where the CDR3 ends; the end is completed using the germline J gene. V gave up 4 bases and J gave up 4 bases, with 14 bases separating them. The germline V gene encodes CDR1 FNHDT and CDR2 SITEND (reference sequence). This CDR3 spans 14 amino acids.